This passage covers 25 T cell receptor beta chains from one sample sequenced in a study of cytomegalovirus exposure and HLA in healthy donors. The PCR employed 60 Vbeta primers together with 13 Jbeta primers. Clones were read by immunoSEQ multiplex PCR, and TCRdb kept only the in-frame ones, dropping some. Of roughly 180,000 clones in the sample, just over 75% were seen once. Sample: PBMCs. The source of these receptors is a woman between 25 and 40 years old in good health and CMV-seropositive.

The chain has TRBV11-3 and TRBJ2-1; D is perhaps TRBD2 (6 bases). V lost 5 bases and J 3 bases, leaving 14 bases between the germline ends. Germline CDR1 is SGHNT and CDR2 is YENEEA. The CDR3 extends over 15 amino acids. DNA of the CDR3: TGTGCCAGCAGCCCCGAGGGCGGGAACTACAATGAGCAGTTCTTC. It translates to CASSPEGGNYNEQFF.

The CDR3 DNA sequence: TGTGCCAGCAGCGGACAGGGGGCCTCTGGAAACACCATATATTTT. Residues: CASSGQGASGNTIYF. The rearrangement uses TRBV2 and TRBJ1-3; 11 nucleotides agree with TRBD1. CDR3 length equals 15 residues. CDR1 SNHLY and CDR2 FYNNEI come from the germline V gene. The V and J ends lost 6 bases and 0 bases, in that order; junction bases with no gene match: 1.

This clone was detected a few times. The chain couples TRBV28 to TRBJ1-2; TRBD1 matches at 8 bases. The ends lost 7 bases at V and 0 bases at J; junction bases unmatched: 13. Germline V gene sequence: CDR1 MDHEN, CDR2 SYDVKM. The length of the CDR3 is 17 residues. CDR3 region: CASTLSPGQAANYGYTF. In DNA form, the CDR3 reads TGTGCCAGCACCTTATCGCCGGGACAGGCGGCTAACTATGGCTACACCTTC.

J is TRBJ1-2 and V is TRBV6-1, with a weak D call TRBD1 (5 bases). Trimming removed 6 bases at V and 12 bases at J, with 17 bases between. The length of the CDR3 is 12 residues. Germline V CDR1 and CDR2: MNHNS, SASEGT. The DNA for the CDR3 is TGTGCCAGCAGCCGGGGACGGGGGGAGAACACCTTC. It specifies CASSRGRGENTF.

The chain joins TRBV6-5 to TRBJ1-1; tentatively, D is TRBD1 (5 bases). V dropped 7 bases and J dropped 5 bases, with 17 bases sitting between them. Germline CDR1 reads MNHEY; CDR2 reads SVGAGI. This CDR3 contains 14 residues. CDR3 amino acids: CASKTVAFQTEAFF. CDR3 bases: TGTGCCAGCAAGACAGTAGCTTTTCAAACTGAAGCTTTCTTT.

CDR3 nucleotides: TGTGCCAGCAGTACTCAGGGTGTGGGGATCTACGAGCAGTACTTC. Translation: CASSTQGVGIYEQYF. The J gene is TRBJ2-7, the V gene TRBV11-2; tentative D call: TRBD1 (5 bases). The V end was cut by 6 bases, the J end by 3 bases, with 18 bases between. The CDR3 spans 15 residues. Germline V gene sequence: CDR1 SGHAT, CDR2 FQNNGV. Full variable domain (outside the CDR3, taken from reference TRBV11-2 and TRBJ2-7): EAGVAQSPRYKIIEKRQSVAFWCNPISGHATLYWYQQILGQGPKLLIQFQNNGVVDDSQLPKDRFSAERLKGVDSTLKIQPAKLEDSAVYLCASSTQGVGIYEQYFGPGTRLTVT.

The chain carries TRBV9 and TRBJ2-4; tentatively, D is TRBD1 (6 bases). Germline CDR1 SGDLS, CDR2 YYNGEE. Trimming shortened V by 0 bases and J by 7 bases, and 14 bases separated the two germline ends. The CDR3 totals 15 residues. CDR3 DNA: TGTGCCAGCAGCGTAGGGGGGCAGGGTCTCAACATTCAGTACTTC. Its translation is CASSVGGQGLNIQYF. The whole variable domain, remainder taken from reference TRBV9 and TRBJ2-4, is DSGVTQTPKHLITATGQRVTLRCSPRSGDLSVYWYQQSLDQGLQFLIQYYNGEERAKGNILERFSAQQFPDLHSELNLSSLELGDSALYFCASSVGGQGLNIQYFGAGTRLSVL.

This clone was detected only once. The genes are TRBV5-4 and TRBJ2-1; TRBD1 is a possible D gene (6 bases). The germline CDR1 and CDR2 sequences are SGHNT and YYREEE (reference sequence). The CDR3 covers 15 residues. V was pared by 1 base and J by 0 bases, with 8 bases between. DNA of the CDR3: TGTGCCAGCAGCTTGACAGGGAGCTCCTACAATGAGCAGTTCTTC. Translating gives CASSLTGSSYNEQFF.

This clone has a handful of counts. This chain connects TRBV19 to TRBJ1-1; D call uncertain. V was shortened by 5 bases and J by 6 bases, with 10 bases between the two germline ends. In germline, CDR1 is LNHDA, CDR2 SQIVND (reference sequence). The CDR3 is 12 residues long. The CDR3 nucleotides read TGTGCCAGTAGTTTCCGGGAACCTGAAGCTTTCTTT. Amino acids: CASSFREPEAFF.

The rearrangement uses TRBV15 and TRBJ2-7; 9 bases fit TRBD1. Trimming cost V 3 bases and J 8 bases; bases outside gene matches: 8. This CDR3 has 14 amino acids. In germline, CDR1 is LNHNV, CDR2 YYDKDF (reference sequence). CDR3 bases: TGTGCCACCAGCAGCCGGGACAGGGATTCGAAGCAGTACTTC. Its translation is CATSSRDRDSKQYF.

The chain uses TRBV28 and TRBJ1-2; unclear D gene. V lost 4 bases and J lost 1, with 13 bases in between. This CDR3 spans 15 amino acids. Germline V gives CDR1 MDHEN, CDR2 SYDVKM. The CDR3 DNA follows: TGTGCCAGCAGTTCCAGCCAGGTAGTTAACTATGGCTACACCTTC. This translates into CASSSSQVVNYGYTF.

The chain couples TRBV2 to TRBJ2-1; a possible D gene is TRBD1 (6 bases). The ends were cut back, 4 bases at V and 7 bases at J, with 11 bases in the middle. This CDR3 spans 13 amino acids. Germline values: CDR1 SNHLY, CDR2 FYNNEI. CDR3 nucleotides: TGTGCCAGCAGTGGCAGGGGTGGGAATGAGCAGTTCTTC. As protein: CASSGRGGNEQFF. Supplemented by reference TRBV2 and TRBJ2-1, the full variable domain reads EPEVTQTPSHQVTQMGQEVILRCVPISNHLYFYWYRQILGQKVEFLVSFYNNEISEKSEIFDDQFSVERPDGSNFTLKIRSTKLEDSAMYFCASSGRGGNEQFFGPGTRLTVL.

As DNA, the CDR3 is TGTGCCAGCAGCCAAGATCGGGAGATTAGCTCCTACGAGCAGTACTTC. As protein: CASSQDREISSYEQYF. The V call is TRBV7-2, the J call TRBJ2-7; TRBD2 is a possible D gene (6 bases). V was cut by 5 bases and J by 0 bases, with 17 bases left in between. Germline V CDR1 and CDR2: SGHTA, FQGNSA. The CDR3 has 16 amino acids.

This chain joins TRBV20-1 and TRBJ2-3, with D maybe TRBD1 (6 bases). V dropped 6 bases and J dropped 3 bases, with 7 bases sitting between them. CDR3 length equals 11 residues. Germline-derived CDR1 and CDR2 are DFQATT and SNEGSKA (reference sequence). CDR3 loop: CSATGTDTQYF. CDR3 in DNA: TGCAGTGCCACAGGGACAGATACGCAGTATTTT.

The gene calls are TRBV7-2 and TRBJ2-7; 7 positions agree with TRBD2. From germline, CDR1 is SGHTA and CDR2 FQGNSA. CDR3 length equals 17 residues. The V and J ends lost 3 bases and 3 bases, in that order; junction bases with no gene match: 14. The CDR3 DNA is TGTGCCAGCAGCTTGGGCCCGCTGGCGGGAGATTACTACGAGCAGTACTTC. Protein product: CASSLGPLAGDYYEQYF.

The chain has TRBV6-6 and TRBJ2-5; possible D gene TRBD2, 6 bases. Per the germline V gene, CDR1 is MNHNY and CDR2 is SVGAGI (reference sequence). The V end lost 5 bases, the J end lost 2 bases, and 18 bases lay between the germline ends. The CDR3 consists of 16 residues. The CDR3 reads CASSQPHGAGQETQYF. In nucleotides, the CDR3 is TGTGCCAGCAGTCAACCGCATGGGGCGGGACAAGAGACCCAGTACTTC.

The chain couples TRBV30 to TRBJ1-1; tentative D call: TRBD1 (6 bases). V was trimmed by 5 bases and J by 1 base, leaving 11 bases between them. The CDR3 length is 13 residues. The germline V gene encodes CDR1 GTSNPN and CDR2 SVGIG (reference sequence). The CDR3 loop is CAWGGQPNTEAFF. The CDR3 DNA reads TGTGCCTGGGGCGGACAGCCGAACACTGAAGCTTTCTTT.

The rearrangement links TRBV5-1 to TRBJ1-1, with a possible D match to TRBD1 (6 bases). The CDR3 loop spans 14 amino acids. Germline V lookup: CDR1 SGHRS, CDR2 YFSETQ. V was clipped by 4 bases and J by 0 bases, with 10 bases between them. This CDR3 reads CASSPGQMNTEAFF. CDR3 sequence (DNA): TGCGCCAGCAGCCCTGGACAGATGAACACTGAAGCTTTCTTT.

This chain joins TRBV7-3 and TRBJ2-7, with D possibly being TRBD2 (7 bases). This CDR3 spans 14 amino acids. Germline CDR1 reads SGHTA; CDR2 reads FQGTGA. V was clipped by 5 bases and J by 4 bases, with 15 bases between them. The CDR3 DNA is TGTGCCAGCAGCCCCGAGGGGGGGGAATACGAGCAGTACTTC. Its protein is CASSPEGGEYEQYF.

This clone has just a few counts. The same CDR3 can be traced to other DNA sequences in this sample. V usage is TRBV7-9 and J usage is TRBJ1-1; no clear D gene. V dropped 1 base and J dropped 0 bases, with 6 bases sitting between them. The CDR3 runs 14 residues. The germline gives CDR1 SEHNR, CDR2 FQNEAQ (reference sequence). The chain's CDR3 is CASSLGQMNTEAFF. In nucleotides, the CDR3 is TGTGCCAGCAGCTTAGGGCAGATGAACACTGAAGCTTTCTTT.

This chain connects TRBV30 to TRBJ1-1, with TRBD1 matching over 12 bases. V trimming: 4 bases; J trimming: 6 bases; junction bases outside the gene matches: 6. This CDR3 contains 14 residues. CDR1 and CDR2 from the germline V gene are GTSNPN and SVGIG (reference sequence). The chain's CDR3 is CAWTGTGGSPEAFF. The CDR3 bases are TGTGCCTGGACCGGGACAGGGGGCTCCCCTGAAGCTTTCTTT.

V usage is TRBV13 and J usage is TRBJ2-3; 7 positions agree with TRBD1. The CDR3 spans 15 residues. The J segment lost 1 base and the V segment lost 5 bases, leaving 6 bases of the junction unmatched. Looked up from germline, CDR1 is PRHDT and CDR2 is FYEKMQ (reference sequence). The CDR3 sequence: CASSMTGWGTDTQYF. Written as DNA, the CDR3 is TGTGCCAGCAGCATGACAGGGTGGGGCACAGATACGCAGTATTTT.

This chain connects TRBV29-1 to TRBJ1-5; 9 nucleotides line up with TRBD1. The germline CDR1 and CDR2 sequences are SQVTM and ANQGSEA. The trim removed 5 bases at V and 3 bases at J, leaving 5 bases unmatched. CDR3 length: 14 amino acids. CDR3 nucleotide sequence: TGCAGCGTTTCCGGGACAGGGTTCAATCAGCCCCAGCATTTT. Translation gives CSVSGTGFNQPQHF.

The chain links TRBV5-4 to TRBJ1-5, with 7 bases fitting TRBD1. With 1 base clipped from V and 3 bases from J, the junction kept 7 bases outside the gene matches. This CDR3 is 16 amino acids long. Germline assignment: CDR1 SGHNT and CDR2 YYREEE (reference sequence). CDR3 amino acids: CASSLTGTDYNQPQHF. The DNA for the CDR3 is TGTGCCAGCAGCTTGACCGGGACAGACTACAATCAGCCCCAGCATTTT.

This sequence joins TRBV30 and TRBJ2-2, with 10 bases that match TRBD2. The CDR3 contains 14 residues. Germline CDR1 GTSNPN, CDR2 SVGIG (reference sequence). With 5 bases clipped from V and 1 base from J, the junction kept 1 base outside the gene matches. The DNA for the CDR3 is TGTGCCTGGTTAGCGGGAGGGAACACCGGGGAGCTGTTTTTT. It translates to CAWLAGGNTGELFF.